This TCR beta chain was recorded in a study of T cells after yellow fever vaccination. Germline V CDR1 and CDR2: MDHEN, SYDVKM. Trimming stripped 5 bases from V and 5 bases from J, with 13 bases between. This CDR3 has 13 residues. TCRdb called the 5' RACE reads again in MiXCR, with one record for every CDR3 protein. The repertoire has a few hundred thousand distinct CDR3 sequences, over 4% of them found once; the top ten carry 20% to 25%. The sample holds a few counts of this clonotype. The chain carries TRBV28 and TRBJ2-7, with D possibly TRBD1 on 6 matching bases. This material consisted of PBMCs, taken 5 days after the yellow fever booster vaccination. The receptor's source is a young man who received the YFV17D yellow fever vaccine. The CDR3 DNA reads TGTGCCAGCAGTCCAGGGGCGAGGAACGAGCAGTACGTC. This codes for CASSPGARNEQYV.